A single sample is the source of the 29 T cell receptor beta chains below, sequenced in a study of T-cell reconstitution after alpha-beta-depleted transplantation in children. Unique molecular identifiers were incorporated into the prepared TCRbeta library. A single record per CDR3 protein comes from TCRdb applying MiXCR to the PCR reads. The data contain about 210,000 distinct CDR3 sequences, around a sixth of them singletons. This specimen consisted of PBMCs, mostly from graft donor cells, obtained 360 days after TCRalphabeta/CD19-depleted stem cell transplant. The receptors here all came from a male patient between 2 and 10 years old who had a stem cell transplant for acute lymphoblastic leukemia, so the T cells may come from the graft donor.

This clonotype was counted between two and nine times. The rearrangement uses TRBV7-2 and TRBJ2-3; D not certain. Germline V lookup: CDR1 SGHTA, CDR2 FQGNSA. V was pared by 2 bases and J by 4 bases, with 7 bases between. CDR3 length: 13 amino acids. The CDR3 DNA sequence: TGTGCCAGCAGCTTAAGAGTATCAGATACGCAGTATTTT. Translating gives CASSLRVSDTQYF.

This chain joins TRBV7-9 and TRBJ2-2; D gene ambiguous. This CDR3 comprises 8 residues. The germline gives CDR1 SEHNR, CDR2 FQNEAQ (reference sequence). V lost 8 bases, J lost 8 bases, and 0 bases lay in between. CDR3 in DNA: TGTGCCAGCGGGGAGCTGTTTTTT. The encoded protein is CASGELFF.

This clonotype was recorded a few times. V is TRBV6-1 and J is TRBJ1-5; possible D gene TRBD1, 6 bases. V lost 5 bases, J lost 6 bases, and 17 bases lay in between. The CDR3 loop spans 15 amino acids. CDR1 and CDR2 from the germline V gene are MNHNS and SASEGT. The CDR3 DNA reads TGTGCCAGCAGTCCCGACGGGGGGGGCACTCAGCCCCAGCATTTT. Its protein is CASSPDGGGTQPQHF.

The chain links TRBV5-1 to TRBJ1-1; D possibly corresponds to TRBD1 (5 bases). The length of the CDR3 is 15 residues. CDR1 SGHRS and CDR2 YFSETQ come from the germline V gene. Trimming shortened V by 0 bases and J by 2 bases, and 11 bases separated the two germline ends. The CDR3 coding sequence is TGCGCCAGCAGCTTGGGCCCTACAGGCAACACTGAAGCTTTCTTT. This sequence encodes CASSLGPTGNTEAFF. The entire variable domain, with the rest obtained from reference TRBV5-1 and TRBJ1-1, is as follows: KAGVTQTPRYLIKTRGQQVTLSCSPISGHRSVSWYQQTPGQGLQFLFEYFSETQRNKGNFPGRFSGRQFSNSRSEMNVSTLELGDSALYLCASSLGPTGNTEAFFGQGTRLTVV.

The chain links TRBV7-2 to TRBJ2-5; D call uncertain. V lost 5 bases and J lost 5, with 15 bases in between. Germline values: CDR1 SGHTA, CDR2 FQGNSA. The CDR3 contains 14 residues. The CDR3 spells CASSTQGFRETQYF. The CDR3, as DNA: TGTGCCAGCAGCACTCAAGGATTCCGGGAGACCCAGTACTTC.

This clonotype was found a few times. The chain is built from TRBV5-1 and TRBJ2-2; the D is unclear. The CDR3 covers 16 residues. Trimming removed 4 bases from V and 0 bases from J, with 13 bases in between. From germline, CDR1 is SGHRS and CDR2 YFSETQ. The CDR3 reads CASSLEGLTNTGELFF. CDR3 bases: TGCGCCAGCAGCCTAGAAGGCCTTACGAACACCGGGGAGCTGTTTTTT.

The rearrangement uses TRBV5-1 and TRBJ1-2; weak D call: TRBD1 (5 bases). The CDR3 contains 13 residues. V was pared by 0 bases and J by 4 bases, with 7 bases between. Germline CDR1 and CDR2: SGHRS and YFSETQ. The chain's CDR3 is CASSLGQLYGYTF. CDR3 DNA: TGCGCCAGCAGCTTGGGACAGCTCTATGGCTACACCTTC. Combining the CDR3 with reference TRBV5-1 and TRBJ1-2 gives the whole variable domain KAGVTQTPRYLIKTRGQQVTLSCSPISGHRSVSWYQQTPGQGLQFLFEYFSETQRNKGNFPGRFSGRQFSNSRSEMNVSTLELGDSALYLCASSLGQLYGYTFGSGTRLTVV.

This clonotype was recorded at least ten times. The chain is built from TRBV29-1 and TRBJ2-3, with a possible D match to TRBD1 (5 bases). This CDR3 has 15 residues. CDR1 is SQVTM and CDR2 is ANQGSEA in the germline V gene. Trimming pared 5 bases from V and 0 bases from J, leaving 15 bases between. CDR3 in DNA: TGCAGCGTTTATACGACAGTGACAAGCACAGATACGCAGTATTTT. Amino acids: CSVYTTVTSTDTQYF.

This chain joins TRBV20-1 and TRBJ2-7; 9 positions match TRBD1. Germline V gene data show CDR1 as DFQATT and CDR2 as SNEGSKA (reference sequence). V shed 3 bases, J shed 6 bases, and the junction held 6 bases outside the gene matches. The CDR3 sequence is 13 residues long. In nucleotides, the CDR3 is TGCAGTGCTAGCCGGGACAGGGTTGGCGAGCAGTACTTC. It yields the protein CSASRDRVGEQYF.

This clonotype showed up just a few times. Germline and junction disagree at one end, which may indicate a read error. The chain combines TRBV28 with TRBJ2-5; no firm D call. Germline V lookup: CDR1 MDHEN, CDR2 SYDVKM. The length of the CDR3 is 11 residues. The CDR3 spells CASSLLGELAF. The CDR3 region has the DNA TGTGCCAGCAGTTTACTTGGAGAGTTGGCCTTC.

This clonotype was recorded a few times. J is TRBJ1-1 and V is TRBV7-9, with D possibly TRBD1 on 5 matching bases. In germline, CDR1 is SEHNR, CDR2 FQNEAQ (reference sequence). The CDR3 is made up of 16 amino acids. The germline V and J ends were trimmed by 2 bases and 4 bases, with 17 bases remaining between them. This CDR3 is CASSLRPGLGSTEAFF. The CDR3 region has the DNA TGTGCCAGCAGCTTAAGGCCAGGGTTAGGGAGCACTGAAGCTTTCTTT.

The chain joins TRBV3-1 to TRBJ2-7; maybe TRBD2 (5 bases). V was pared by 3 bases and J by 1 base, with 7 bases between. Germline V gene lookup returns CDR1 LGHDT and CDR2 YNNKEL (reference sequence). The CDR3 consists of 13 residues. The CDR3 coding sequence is TGTGCCAGCAGCCAGCGCGGGTCCTACGAGCAGTACTTC. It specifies CASSQRGSYEQYF.

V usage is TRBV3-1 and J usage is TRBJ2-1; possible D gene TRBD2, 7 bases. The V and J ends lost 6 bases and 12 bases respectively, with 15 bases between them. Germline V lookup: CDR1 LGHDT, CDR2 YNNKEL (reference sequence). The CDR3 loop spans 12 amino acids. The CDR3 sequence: CASRHKGEGQFF. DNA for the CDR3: TGTGCCAGCAGACACAAGGGGGAGGGGCAGTTCTTC.

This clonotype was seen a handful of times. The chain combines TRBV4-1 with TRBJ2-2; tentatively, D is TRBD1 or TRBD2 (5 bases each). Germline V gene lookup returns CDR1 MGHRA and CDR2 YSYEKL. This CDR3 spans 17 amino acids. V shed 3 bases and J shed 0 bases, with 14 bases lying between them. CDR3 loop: CASSHGGAPPNTGELFF. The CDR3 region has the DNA TGCGCCAGCAGCCATGGGGGTGCACCACCGAACACCGGGGAGCTGTTTTTT.

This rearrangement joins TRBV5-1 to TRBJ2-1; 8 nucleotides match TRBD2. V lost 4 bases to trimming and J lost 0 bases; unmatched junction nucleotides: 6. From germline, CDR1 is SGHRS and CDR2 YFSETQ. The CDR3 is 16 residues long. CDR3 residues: CASSDTSGNSYNEQFF. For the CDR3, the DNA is TGCGCCAGCAGCGATACTAGCGGAAACTCCTACAATGAGCAGTTCTTC.

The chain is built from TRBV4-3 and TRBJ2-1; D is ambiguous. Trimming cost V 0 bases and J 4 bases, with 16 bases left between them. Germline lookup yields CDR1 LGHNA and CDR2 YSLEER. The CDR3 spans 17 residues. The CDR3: CASSQEVAVTAYNEQFF. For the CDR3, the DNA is TGCGCCAGCAGCCAAGAAGTTGCCGTGACCGCGTACAATGAGCAGTTCTTC.

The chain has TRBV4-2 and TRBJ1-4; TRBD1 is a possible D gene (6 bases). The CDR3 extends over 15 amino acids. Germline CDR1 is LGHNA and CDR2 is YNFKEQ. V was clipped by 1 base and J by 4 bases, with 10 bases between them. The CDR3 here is CASSQGGGDNEKLFF. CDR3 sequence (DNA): TGTGCCAGCAGCCAAGGCGGGGGCGATAATGAAAAACTGTTTTTT.

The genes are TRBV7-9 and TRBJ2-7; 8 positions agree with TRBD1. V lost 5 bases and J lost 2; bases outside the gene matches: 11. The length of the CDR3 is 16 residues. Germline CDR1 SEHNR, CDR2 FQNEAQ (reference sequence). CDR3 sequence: CASSGRPGGETYEQYF. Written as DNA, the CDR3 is TGTGCCAGCAGCGGAAGACCAGGGGGCGAGACCTACGAGCAGTACTTC.

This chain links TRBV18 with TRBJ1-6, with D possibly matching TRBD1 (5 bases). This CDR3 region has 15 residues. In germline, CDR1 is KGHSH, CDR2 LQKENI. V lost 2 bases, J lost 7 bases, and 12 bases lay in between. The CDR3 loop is CASSPVGGSNSPLHF. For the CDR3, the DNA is TGTGCCAGCTCACCAGTTGGGGGGAGCAATTCACCCCTCCACTTT.

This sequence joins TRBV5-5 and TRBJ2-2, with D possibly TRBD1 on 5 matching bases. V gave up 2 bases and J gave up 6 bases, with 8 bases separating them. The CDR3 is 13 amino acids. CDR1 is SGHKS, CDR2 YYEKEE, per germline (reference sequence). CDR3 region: CASSLTGPGELFF. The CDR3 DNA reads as TGTGCCAGCAGCTTAACAGGCCCCGGGGAGCTGTTTTTT.

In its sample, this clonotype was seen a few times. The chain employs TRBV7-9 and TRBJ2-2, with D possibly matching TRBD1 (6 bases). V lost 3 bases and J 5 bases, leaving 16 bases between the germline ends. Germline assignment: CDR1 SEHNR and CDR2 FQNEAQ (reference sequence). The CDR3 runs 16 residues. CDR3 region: CASSFHRVSMTGELFF. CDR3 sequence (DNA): TGTGCCAGCAGCTTCCACAGGGTATCGATGACCGGGGAGCTGTTTTTT. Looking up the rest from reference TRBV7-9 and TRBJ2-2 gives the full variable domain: DTGVSQNPRHKITKRGQNVTFRCDPISEHNRLYWYRQTLGQGPEFLTYFQNEAQLEKSRLLSDRFSAERPKGSFSTLEIQRTEQGDSAMYLCASSFHRVSMTGELFFGEGSRLTVL.

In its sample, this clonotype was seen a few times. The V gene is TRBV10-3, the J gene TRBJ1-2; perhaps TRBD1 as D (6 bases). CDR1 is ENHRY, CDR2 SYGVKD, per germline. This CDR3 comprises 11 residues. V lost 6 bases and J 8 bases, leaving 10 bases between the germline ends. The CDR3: CAIRGAVGYTF. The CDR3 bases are TGTGCCATCAGGGGGGCCGTGGGCTACACCTTC.

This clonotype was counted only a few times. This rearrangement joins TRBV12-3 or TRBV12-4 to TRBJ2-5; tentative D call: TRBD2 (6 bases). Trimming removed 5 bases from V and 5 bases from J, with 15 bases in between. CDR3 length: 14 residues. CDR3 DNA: TGTGCCAGCAGTCCATGGGACTCCTGGGAGACCCAGTACTTC. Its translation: CASSPWDSWETQYF.

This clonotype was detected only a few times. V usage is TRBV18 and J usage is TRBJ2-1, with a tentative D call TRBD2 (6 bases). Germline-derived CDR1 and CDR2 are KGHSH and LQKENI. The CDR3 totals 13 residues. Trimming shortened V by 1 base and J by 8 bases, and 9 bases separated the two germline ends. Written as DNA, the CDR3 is TGTGCCAGCTCACCACGGCGGGACGATGAGCAGTTCTTC. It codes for CASSPRRDDEQFF. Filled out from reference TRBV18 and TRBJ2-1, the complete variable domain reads NAGVMQNPRHLVRRRGQEARLRCSPMKGHSHVYWYRQLPEEGLKFMVYLQKENIIDESGMPKERFSAEFPKEGPSILRIQQVVRGDSAAYFCASSPRRDDEQFFGPGTRLTVL.

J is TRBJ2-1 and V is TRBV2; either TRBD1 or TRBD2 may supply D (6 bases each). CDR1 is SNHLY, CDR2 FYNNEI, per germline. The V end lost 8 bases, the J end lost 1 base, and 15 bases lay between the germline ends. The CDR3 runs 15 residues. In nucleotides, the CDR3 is TGTGCCAGCCCAAGGGGGGTAGGGTCCTACAATGAGCAGTTCTTC. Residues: CASPRGVGSYNEQFF.

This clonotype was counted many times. CDR3 amino acids: CSAPPLGEGDNEQFF. CDR3 in DNA: TGCAGTGCCCCTCCCTTGGGAGAGGGGGACAATGAGCAGTTCTTC. The chain has TRBV20-1 and TRBJ2-1; tentatively, D is TRBD1 (6 bases). V was trimmed by 6 bases and J by 5 bases, leaving 20 bases between them. The germline gives CDR1 DFQATT, CDR2 SNEGSKA (reference sequence). The CDR3 length is 15 residues.

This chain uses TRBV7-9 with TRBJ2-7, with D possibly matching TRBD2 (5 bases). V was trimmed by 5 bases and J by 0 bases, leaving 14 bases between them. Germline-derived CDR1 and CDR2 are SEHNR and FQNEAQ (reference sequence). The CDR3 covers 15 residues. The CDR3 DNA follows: TGTGCCAGCAGCCCCAGAGGGTCGAGCTCCTACGAGCAGTACTTC. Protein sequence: CASSPRGSSSYEQYF.

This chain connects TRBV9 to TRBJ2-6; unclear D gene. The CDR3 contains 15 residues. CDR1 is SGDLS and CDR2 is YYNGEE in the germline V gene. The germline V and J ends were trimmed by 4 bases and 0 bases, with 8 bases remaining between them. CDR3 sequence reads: CASSRESSGANVLTF. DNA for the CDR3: TGTGCCAGCAGCCGAGAGAGCTCTGGGGCCAACGTCCTGACTTTC.

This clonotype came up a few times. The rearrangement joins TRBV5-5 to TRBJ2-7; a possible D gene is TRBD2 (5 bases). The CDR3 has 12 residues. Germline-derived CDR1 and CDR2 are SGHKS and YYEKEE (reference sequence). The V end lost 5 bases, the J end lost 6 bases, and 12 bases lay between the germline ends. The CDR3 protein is CASSRGPLEQYF. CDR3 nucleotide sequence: TGTGCCAGCAGTCGCGGGCCTCTCGAGCAGTACTTC.